Listed below are T cell receptor beta chains from one sample, sequenced in a study of cytomegalovirus exposure and HLA in healthy donors. Libraries were prepared by immunoSEQ multiplex PCR; TCRdb keeps only in-frame clonotypes and omits some of them. The sample yields some 130,000 clones, approximately 78% seen once. The sequenced material came from PBMCs. The receptors originated from a woman in her forties or fifties in good health and CMV-seropositive. Each CDR3 is given with its conserved first and last residue. D genes are given only for firm matches. Part of the rows lack a size; the others show once, few, many or a class for expanded clones.

CASIGTGYEQYF | TGTGCCAGCATCGGGACAGGCTACGAGCAGTACTTC | - | TRBV27 | TRBD1 | TRBJ2-7
CASSLAGDNYEQYF | TGCGCCAGCAGCTTGGCTGGGGACAACTACGAGCAGTACTTC | - | TRBV5-1 | - | TRBJ2-7
CAWSPGVETGELFF | TGTGCCTGGAGTCCCGGTGTAGAGACCGGGGAGCTGTTTTTT | - | TRBV30 | - | TRBJ2-2
CASSDGTGGFRNQPQHF | TGTGCCAGCAGTGACGGGACAGGGGGCTTTCGCAATCAGCCCCAGCATTTT | - | TRBV2 | TRBD1 | TRBJ1-5
CASSMPRTGGYGYTF | TGTGCCAGTAGTATGCCCAGGACAGGGGGCTATGGCTACACCTTC | - | TRBV19 | TRBD1 | TRBJ1-2
CASSLNTSRGMSLVGTEAFF | TGTGCCAGCAGCTTAAATACATCTCGGGGGATGAGCCTAGTGGGCACTGAAGCTTTCTTT | - | TRBV7-6 | - | TRBJ1-1
CASSSSAGIGEQFF | TGTGCCAGCAGCTCCAGCGCTGGTATTGGTGAGCAGTTCTTC | - | TRBV7-8 | - | TRBJ2-1
CRPNRGYGYTF | TGCAGACCAAACAGGGGCTATGGCTACACCTTC | - | TRBV20-1 | TRBD1 | TRBJ1-2
CASSVSPGVVNEQFF | TGTGCCAGTAGTGTGTCCCCGGGGGTAGTTAATGAGCAGTTCTTC | - | TRBV19 | - | TRBJ2-1
CASSRGQGGPTGELFF | TGTGCCAGCAGCCGGGGACAGGGGGGACCAACCGGGGAGCTGTTTTTT | few | TRBV13 | TRBD1 | TRBJ2-2
CASSQDPLGEYNEQFF | TGTGCCAGCAGCCAAGATCCCCTGGGAGAATACAATGAGCAGTTCTTC | - | TRBV4-2 | - | TRBJ2-1
CASSPAGLGQVLAFF | TGTGCCAGCAGTCCCGCGGGGTTGGGACAGGTCCTGGCTTTCTTT | few | TRBV28 | TRBD1 | TRBJ1-1
CASRSSGSNEQFF | TGTGCCAGCAGGTCTAGCGGGAGCAATGAGCAGTTCTTC | - | TRBV2 | TRBD2 | TRBJ2-1
CASSGTGQETQYF | TGTGCCAGCAGCGGGACAGGCCAAGAGACCCAGTACTTC | - | TRBV2 | TRBD1 | TRBJ2-5
CASRAGQGNQPQHF | TGTGCCAGCAGGGCCGGACAGGGAAATCAGCCCCAGCATTTT | - | TRBV2 | TRBD1 | TRBJ1-5
CASSGTGTMNTEAFF | TGTGCCAGCAGTGGGACAGGGACTATGAACACTGAAGCTTTCTTT | few | TRBV25-1 | TRBD1 | TRBJ1-1
CASSLGGREVADTQYF | TGTGCCAGCAGCTTGGGCGGCAGGGAAGTGGCAGATACGCAGTATTTT | - | TRBV5-4 | - | TRBJ2-3
CSVEAGSRITEAFF | TGCAGCGTCGAAGCCGGGTCTCGAATCACTGAAGCTTTCTTT | once | TRBV29-1 | - | TRBJ1-1
CASSTGLTGGRTSGYNEQFF | TGTGCCAGCAGCACCGGCTTGACAGGGGGAAGGACGAGCGGTTACAATGAGCAGTTCTTC | once | TRBV11-3 | TRBD1 | TRBJ2-1
CASSLAGQEQYF | TGCGCCAGCAGCTTGGCCGGACAGGAGCAGTACTTC | - | TRBV5-1 | - | TRBJ2-7
CASTSAPTDYNEQFF | TGTGCCAGCACCTCGGCTCCTACAGATTACAATGAGCAGTTCTTC | - | TRBV5-5 | - | TRBJ2-1
CASSPEQEGIGGYTF | TGTGCCAGCTCACCGGAGCAAGAGGGAATCGGGGGCTACACCTTC | - | TRBV18 | - | TRBJ1-2
CASSLRTGQETQYF | TGTGCCAGCAGTCTGCGGACAGGACAAGAGACCCAGTACTTC | - | TRBV6-5 | TRBD1 | TRBJ2-5